These T cell receptor beta chains were read from a single sample in a study of blood T cell repertoires in COVID-19. The repertoire was sequenced with immunoSEQ multiplex PCR; TCRdb's copy has only in-frame clones and lacks some. Seen here are 200,000 or so clones, about 88% observed once, and the top ten hold approximately 2.7%. The sequenced sample was PBMCs or T cells enriched from blood (not recorded which). The receptors were gathered from a woman aged 25 to 39 who had recovered from COVID-19. CDR3s include the opening cysteine and the closing phenylalanine or tryptophan. A D gene is named only where the DNA matches it firmly. The size entry is marked missing in some rows and otherwise reads once, few, many or a size class.

v_call: TRBV5-4
clone_size: -
d_call: -
j_call: TRBJ2-1
cdr3_aa: CASSSPGRYNEQFF
cdr3_nt: TGTGCCAGCAGCTCTCCGGGAAGATACAATGAGCAGTTCTTC

v_call: TRBV19
clone_size: -
d_call: -
j_call: TRBJ1-1
cdr3_aa: CASSGVPNTEAFF
cdr3_nt: TGTGCCAGTAGCGGAGTCCCGAACACTGAAGCTTTCTTT

v_call: TRBV5-1
clone_size: -
d_call: TRBD1
j_call: TRBJ1-1
cdr3_aa: CASSGTGGNTEAFF
cdr3_nt: TGCGCCAGCAGCGGGACAGGGGGCAACACTGAAGCTTTCTTT

v_call: TRBV7-2
clone_size: -
d_call: -
j_call: TRBJ2-1
cdr3_aa: CASSSARDILYNEQFF
cdr3_nt: TGTGCCAGCAGCTCGGCCCGGGACATCCTCTACAATGAGCAGTTCTTC

v_call: TRBV3-1/TRBV3-2
clone_size: -
d_call: -
j_call: TRBJ1-1
cdr3_aa: CASNSRGTEAFF
cdr3_nt: TGTGCCAGTAACAGCAGGGGCACTGAAGCTTTCTTT

v_call: TRBV4-3
clone_size: -
d_call: -
j_call: TRBJ2-1
cdr3_aa: CASSLSWGVSYNEQFF
cdr3_nt: TGCGCCAGCAGCCTATCGTGGGGAGTCTCCTACAATGAGCAGTTCTTC

v_call: TRBV7-8
clone_size: -
d_call: TRBD1
j_call: TRBJ2-3
cdr3_aa: CASSRIRDRSTDTQYF
cdr3_nt: TGTGCCAGCAGCCGAATCCGGGACAGGAGCACAGATACGCAGTATTTT

v_call: TRBV19
clone_size: -
d_call: TRBD1
j_call: TRBJ2-5
cdr3_aa: CASSITGGGVLTQYF
cdr3_nt: TGTGCCAGTAGTATCACAGGGGGCGGCGTGTTGACCCAGTACTTC

v_call: TRBV9
clone_size: once
d_call: TRBD1
j_call: TRBJ1-1
cdr3_aa: CASSYRGNTEAFF
cdr3_nt: TGTGCCAGCAGCTACAGGGGTAACACTGAAGCTTTCTTT

v_call: TRBV5-1
clone_size: -
d_call: TRBD2
j_call: TRBJ2-7
cdr3_aa: CASSLAGWEGAGSYEQYF
cdr3_nt: TGCGCCAGCAGCTTGGCCGGGTGGGAGGGCGCAGGCTCCTACGAGCAGTACTTC

v_call: TRBV7-5
clone_size: -
d_call: -
j_call: TRBJ1-1
cdr3_aa: CVRSPDYRGRGGTEAFF
cdr3_nt: TGTGTCAGAAGCCCCGATTACAGGGGGCGAGGAGGAACTGAAGCTTTCTTT

v_call: TRBV12-5
clone_size: -
d_call: -
j_call: TRBJ2-2
cdr3_aa: CASGLILTGNTGELFF
cdr3_nt: TGTGCTAGTGGTTTGATCCTCACAGGGAACACCGGGGAGCTGTTTTTT

v_call: TRBV5-4
clone_size: -
d_call: TRBD2
j_call: TRBJ2-5
cdr3_aa: CASSFGSGGTQETQYF
cdr3_nt: TGTGCCAGCAGCTTCGGTAGCGGGGGGACCCAAGAGACCCAGTACTTC

v_call: TRBV9
clone_size: -
d_call: TRBD1
j_call: TRBJ2-1
cdr3_aa: CASSPRTGNNEQFF
cdr3_nt: TGTGCCAGCAGCCCTCGGACAGGAAACAATGAGCAGTTCTTC

v_call: TRBV18
clone_size: once
d_call: TRBD1
j_call: TRBJ2-1
cdr3_aa: CASSLGTGGYNEQFF
cdr3_nt: TGTGCCAGCTCACTAGGGACAGGGGGCTACAATGAGCAGTTCTTC

v_call: TRBV6-5
clone_size: -
d_call: TRBD2
j_call: TRBJ2-5
cdr3_aa: CASSQTSGGAKTQYF
cdr3_nt: TGTGCCAGCAGCCAGACTAGCGGGGGGGCAAAGACCCAGTACTTC

v_call: TRBV4-2
clone_size: once
d_call: -
j_call: TRBJ1-2
cdr3_aa: CASSQDSGLSGYTF
cdr3_nt: TGTGCCAGCAGCCAAGATAGCGGGTTAAGTGGCTACACCTTC

v_call: TRBV10-3
clone_size: -
d_call: TRBD1
j_call: TRBJ2-7
cdr3_aa: CAISSAPGQSYEQYF
cdr3_nt: TGTGCCATCAGTTCCGCTCCGGGACAGAGCTACGAGCAGTACTTC

v_call: TRBV9
clone_size: -
d_call: -
j_call: TRBJ2-5
cdr3_aa: CASSVAGGKETQYF
cdr3_nt: TGTGCCAGCAGCGTAGCAGGGGGGAAGGAGACCCAGTACTTC

v_call: TRBV6-2/TRBV6-3
clone_size: -
d_call: -
j_call: TRBJ2-5
cdr3_aa: CASSQRQETQYF
cdr3_nt: TGTGCCAGCAGTCAGAGACAGGAGACCCAGTACTTC

v_call: TRBV15
clone_size: -
d_call: TRBD1
j_call: TRBJ2-7
cdr3_aa: CATSRDRTGAREQYF
cdr3_nt: TGTGCCACCAGCAGGGACAGGACAGGGGCCCGAGAGCAGTACTTC

v_call: TRBV14
clone_size: once
d_call: -
j_call: TRBJ2-2
cdr3_aa: CASSQGAYNTGELFF
cdr3_nt: TGTGCCAGCAGCCAAGGGGCCTATAACACCGGGGAGCTGTTTTTT

v_call: TRBV21-1
clone_size: -
d_call: -
j_call: TRBJ1-1
cdr3_aa: CASRRIRGRDTEAFF
cdr3_nt: TGTGCCAGCAGGAGGATCAGGGGGCGGGACACTGAAGCTTTCTTT

v_call: TRBV7-2
clone_size: once
d_call: TRBD1
j_call: TRBJ1-2
cdr3_aa: CASSLRTGLEYGYTF
cdr3_nt: TGTGCCAGCAGCTTAAGGACAGGGCTTGAGTATGGCTACACCTTC

v_call: TRBV4-3
clone_size: -
d_call: -
j_call: TRBJ1-1
cdr3_aa: CASSQGGTLRGTEAFF
cdr3_nt: TGCGCCAGCAGCCAAGGAGGCACCCTCCGGGGGACTGAAGCTTTCTTT

v_call: TRBV4-2
clone_size: -
d_call: -
j_call: TRBJ2-2
cdr3_aa: CASTPSYGSGELFF
cdr3_nt: TGTGCCAGCACCCCAAGTTATGGTAGCGGGGAGCTGTTTTTT

v_call: TRBV5-1
clone_size: -
d_call: -
j_call: TRBJ1-4
cdr3_aa: CASSDRQLGEKLFF
cdr3_nt: TGCGCCAGCAGCGACAGGCAGCTAGGTGAAAAACTGTTTTTT

v_call: TRBV13
clone_size: -
d_call: TRBD1
j_call: TRBJ2-7
cdr3_aa: CASSLAGTEVSNEQYF
cdr3_nt: TGTGCCAGCAGCTTAGCGGGGACAGAGGTCAGTAACGAGCAGTACTTC

v_call: TRBV20-1
clone_size: -
d_call: -
j_call: TRBJ2-1
cdr3_aa: CSASAGGGYNEQFF
cdr3_nt: TGCAGTGCTAGTGCCGGAGGAGGCTACAATGAGCAGTTCTTC